This record covers a single TCR beta chain. The antigen remains undetermined. The CDR3 totals 15 residues. J lost 4 bases, V lost 4 bases, and 8 bases had no gene match. CDR1 and CDR2 from the germline V gene are SEHNR and FQNEAQ (reference sequence). Findings and limits, study-wide: The TCR gene usage of tumor memory CD4+ T cells clustered together with blood and lymph node memory CD4+ cells and with lymph node naive CD4+ cells.

Full-length variable regions came from constant-region reverse primers plus semi-nested Nested Universal Primer A PCR. TCRdb used MiXCR to reprocess the 5' RACE reads, holding one entry per CDR3 protein. The table includes approximately 60,000 distinct CDR3 sequences, roughly 22% detected once. The chain combines TRBV7-9 with TRBJ2-5; 8 bases are shared with TRBD1. The origin of this receptor is a female donor with breast cancer. Sequenced material: memory CD4+ T cells sorted from a lymph node. Stated subset: memory CD4+ T cells, CD4+CD45RO+CD25-. The CDR3 protein is CASSSGQGRGETQYF. The CDR3 nucleotides read TGTGCCAGCAGCTCCGGACAGGGAAGGGGAGAGACCCAGTACTTC.